The 21 T cell receptor beta chains below all came from one sample that was sequenced in a study of breast tumors, draining lymph nodes, adjacent tissues. Breast cancer patients provided tissue from their axillary draining lymph nodes. TCRdb ran MiXCR on the multiplex PCR reads and lists one entry per CDR3 protein. The data show about 230,000 distinct CDR3 sequences, with approximately 31% seen just once and roughly 1.3% held by the top ten. Sequenced material: axillary lymph node tissue. These receptors were collected from a female donor with breast cancer. Some clones in this sample may be carry-over from other donors' samples.

About this clonotype: Since the CDR3 does not end with the conserved phenylalanine or tryptophan, this likely comes from a read error. The chain employs TRBV7-3 and TRBJ2-3; 16 bases are shared with TRBD2. The germline V gene has CDR1 SGHTA and CDR2 FQGTGA. This CDR3 is 16 amino acids long. V lost 5 bases to trimming and J lost 5 bases; unmatched junction nucleotides: 4. The CDR3 DNA follows: TGTGCCAGCAGCACTGGGACTAGCGGGAGGGTAGATACGCAGTATCTT. Translated, it gives CASSTGTSGRVDTQYL.

This clonotype was found many times. This sequence joins TRBV19 and TRBJ2-3, with 9 bases matching TRBD2. The junction had 7 bases not matched to a gene; V was cut back by 4 bases and J by 5 bases. Germline CDR1 reads LNHDA; CDR2 reads SQIVND (reference sequence). The CDR3 runs 15 residues. The CDR3 sequence: CASSRASGVVDTQYF. Here the CDR3 DNA reads TGTGCCAGTAGTAGGGCTAGCGGGGTTGTAGATACGCAGTATTTT.

This clonotype has at least ten counts. The genes are TRBV20-1 and TRBJ2-1; TRBD2 agrees at 7 bases. Trimming cost V 4 bases and J 8 bases; bases outside gene matches: 5. From germline, CDR1 is DFQATT and CDR2 SNEGSKA (reference sequence). The CDR3 is 12 residues long. The CDR3, as DNA: TGCAGTGCTATAAGGGAGGGTGATGAGCAGTTCTTC. It specifies CSAIREGDEQFF.

This clonotype was detected ten times or more. The chain joins TRBV7-9 to TRBJ1-3; D might be TRBD1 (5 bases). Germline CDR1 is SEHNR and CDR2 is FQNEAQ (reference sequence). The length of the CDR3 is 15 residues. V was trimmed by 2 bases and J by 4 bases, leaving 12 bases between them. The CDR3 reads CASSLKGLSGNTIYF. In DNA form, the CDR3 reads TGTGCCAGCAGCTTAAAGGGACTTTCGGGAAACACCATATATTTT.

This clonotype is medium-sized (0.01 to 0.1%) in the sample. The V and J genes are TRBV2 and TRBJ2-3; 10 positions agree with TRBD2. The CDR3 is made up of 18 amino acids. Per germline, CDR1 SNHLY and CDR2 FYNNEI. Trimming took 0 bases from V and 0 from J; bases not matched to a gene: 6. The CDR3 region has the DNA TGTGCCAGCAGTGAAGCGACGCTAGCGGGAGTCAGCACAGATACGCAGTATTTT. It encodes CASSEATLAGVSTDTQYF.

There are many counts of this clonotype. This chain uses TRBV29-1 with TRBJ2-5, with TRBD1 matching over 8 bases. In germline, CDR1 is SQVTM, CDR2 ANQGSEA. Unmatched junction bases numbered 10, after V lost 6 bases and J lost 4 bases. The CDR3 is made up of 14 amino acids. CDR3 coding DNA: TGCAGCGTCCGCCTCAGGGGGCTAGTAGAGACCCAGTACTTC. It is translated as CSVRLRGLVETQYF.

This clonotype has a count of ten or more. The chain is built from TRBV20-1 and TRBJ2-7, with 13 positions matching TRBD2. In germline, CDR1 is DFQATT, CDR2 SNEGSKA (reference sequence). The CDR3 sequence is 15 residues long. Unmatched junction bases numbered 5, after V lost 0 bases and J lost 6 bases. CDR3 residues: CSARDTSGRAGEQYF. The CDR3 region has the DNA TGCAGTGCTAGAGATACTAGCGGGAGGGCCGGCGAGCAGTACTTC.

This clonotype was picked up many times. The genes are TRBV7-9 and TRBJ2-7; 7 nucleotides align to TRBD2. This CDR3 region has 13 residues. Trimming cost V 7 bases and J 5 bases; bases outside gene matches: 8. The germline V gene has CDR1 SEHNR and CDR2 FQNEAQ (reference sequence). CDR3 in amino acids: CASTGGSRDEQYF. The CDR3 nucleotides are TGTGCCAGCACCGGGGGGAGTAGAGACGAGCAGTACTTC.

This clonotype was found many times. The chain couples TRBV12-3 or TRBV12-4 to TRBJ2-1; 12 positions agree with TRBD2. Trimming cost V 2 bases and J 11 bases; bases outside gene matches: 4. The CDR3 totals 14 residues. This CDR3 reads CASSLTGTSGQQFF. CDR3 in DNA: TGTGCCAGCAGTTTAACCGGGACTAGCGGGCAGCAGTTCTTC.

This clonotype has at least ten counts. V usage is TRBV5-5 and J usage is TRBJ1-4; TRBD1 might be the D (5 bases). Germline V lookup: CDR1 SGHKS, CDR2 YYEKEE (reference sequence). The CDR3 runs to 15 residues. Trimming removed 1 base from V and 8 bases from J, with 15 bases in between. CDR3 region: CASSLTAQGYEKLFF. The CDR3 DNA is TGTGCCAGCAGCTTGACGGCGCAGGGTTACGAAAAACTGTTTTTT.

This clonotype showed up many times. The chain employs TRBV6-6 and TRBJ2-7, with 11 bases lining up with TRBD1. The CDR3 runs 15 residues. Trimming took 2 bases from V and 0 from J; bases not matched to a gene: 0. Germline lookup yields CDR1 MNHNY and CDR2 SVGAGI (reference sequence). CDR3 DNA: TGTGCCAGCAGTTACGGGACAGGGGGCTCCTACGAGCAGTACTTC. Translated: CASSYGTGGSYEQYF.

This rearrangement joins TRBV10-3 to TRBJ2-3; the match to TRBD2 covers 8 bases. The CDR3 is 12 amino acids. Unmatched junction bases numbered 3, after V lost 7 bases and J lost 6 bases. The germline CDR1 and CDR2 sequences are ENHRY and SYGVKD. CDR3: CAINRGRDTQYF. CDR3 in DNA: TGTGCCATCAATCGCGGGAGGGATACGCAGTATTTT.

This CDR3 reads CASSYGRPRTDTQYF. DNA for the CDR3: TGTGCCAGCAGCTACGGGAGGCCCCGCACAGATACGCAGTATTTT. The rearrangement joins TRBV7-3 to TRBJ2-3, with 7 nucleotides matching TRBD2. V was clipped by 4 bases and J by 1 base; unmatched bases: 5. Per germline, CDR1 SGHTA and CDR2 FQGTGA. This CDR3 is built from 15 residues.

CDR3 DNA sequence: TGTGCCAGCAGCCCCGGTCGAGCGGGGGCCCGCACAGATACGCAGTATTTT. This sequence encodes CASSPGRAGARTDTQYF. The chain carries TRBV7-2 and TRBJ2-3; 8 nucleotides line up with TRBD2. Trimming at V came to 5 bases and at J to 1 base, leaving 11 bases not matched to a gene. CDR3 length equals 17 residues. Germline V lookup: CDR1 SGHTA, CDR2 FQGNSA.

The table lists this clonotype with a count of one. V is TRBV5-1 and J is TRBJ2-7, with 15 bases matching TRBD2. The junction had 3 bases not matched to a gene; V was cut back by 3 bases and J by 5 bases. The CDR3 contains 15 residues. Per germline, CDR1 SGHRS and CDR2 YFSETQ. CDR3 DNA sequence: TGCGCCAGCAGCTCCGGACTAGCGGGAGGGAACGAGCAGTACTTC. This gives the protein CASSSGLAGGNEQYF.

This clonotype has ten or more counts. The chain employs TRBV12-3 or TRBV12-4 and TRBJ1-6; D uncertain. The CDR3 length is 14 residues. V gave up 6 bases and J gave up 6 bases, with 12 bases separating them. The CDR3 bases are TGTGCCAGCAGCTTCACCGGCGGTAATTCACCCCTCCACTTT. Encoded protein: CASSFTGGNSPLHF.

This clonotype occurred a few times. With a much larger clone just one base away, this may be a read error. The genes are TRBV6-4 and TRBJ2-1; D unclear. Per germline, CDR1 MRHNA and CDR2 SNTAGT. The CDR3 has 11 amino acids. DNA for the CDR3: TGTGCCAGCAGTCACTCGGATGAGCAGTTCTTC. Protein sequence: CASSHSDEQFF.

This clonotype was detected once. The genes are TRBV19 and TRBJ1-1, with TRBD1 matching over 8 bases. This CDR3 is 14 amino acids long. J gave up 6 bases and V 8 bases, and 11 bases lay outside the gene matches. Germline lookup yields CDR1 LNHDA and CDR2 SQIVND (reference sequence). As DNA, the CDR3 is TGTGCCAGTGAAGACAGGGGAGGTATCGCTGAAGCTTTCTTT. This gives the protein CASEDRGGIAEAFF.

This clonotype was observed at least ten times. In DNA, the CDR3 is TGTGCCAGCAGTTTAGCGACAGTTGGTGGCTACACCTTC. It yields the protein CASSLATVGGYTF. The chain combines TRBV12-3 or TRBV12-4 with TRBJ1-2; D might be TRBD1 (5 bases). This CDR3 is built from 13 residues. V gave up 0 bases and J gave up 7 bases, with 9 bases separating them.

The V and J genes are TRBV6-2 or TRBV6-3 and TRBJ1-2; D not resolved. The germline V and J ends were trimmed by 7 bases and 7 bases, with 19 bases remaining between them. Germline V gene data show CDR1 as MNHEY and CDR2 as SVGEGT. This CDR3 is 14 amino acids long. The CDR3 reads CASTPAALGGGYTF. The DNA of the CDR3 is TGTGCCAGCACCCCGGCCGCCCTAGGCGGTGGCTACACCTTC.

On this clonotype: This could be a read error, since a much larger clone is one nucleotide away. V usage is TRBV20-1 and J usage is TRBJ1-5, with a weak D call TRBD1 (5 bases). The germline V and J ends were trimmed by 2 bases and 4 bases, with 18 bases remaining between them. Looked up from germline, CDR1 is DFQATT and CDR2 is SNEGSKA (reference sequence). The CDR3 is 16 amino acids. CDR3 loop: CSARSQRDRTNQPQHF. The DNA for the CDR3 is TGCAGTGCTAGATCTCAGAGAGACAGAACTAATCAGCCCCAGCATTTT.